This is a list of T cell receptor beta chains from one sample in a study of cytomegalovirus exposure and HLA in healthy donors. The table came from immunoSEQ multiplex PCR; TCRdb's copy has only in-frame clones and leaves some out. The data hold some 120,000 clones, with around 80% observed a single time. The specimen sequenced was PBMCs. The receptors come from a man younger than 45 in good health and CMV-seropositive. CDR3s include the opening cysteine and the closing phenylalanine or tryptophan. D genes are given only for firm matches. Clone size appears in some rows only: once, few, many, or a class for an expanded clone.

V: TRBV9
size: .
D: TRBD2
J: TRBJ2-2
DNA: TGTGCCAGCAGCTTAACTAGCGGGAGCGGGGAGCTGTTTTTT
CDR3: CASSLTSGSGELFF

V: TRBV6-5
size: .
D: TRBD1
J: TRBJ1-1
DNA: TGTGCCAGCAGTTTCGACAGGGGGAACACTGAAGCTTTCTTT
CDR3: CASSFDRGNTEAFF

V: TRBV7-9
size: .
D: .
J: TRBJ1-2
DNA: TGTGCCAGCGCGGGGGGGACAAACTATGGCTACACCTTC
CDR3: CASAGGTNYGYTF

V: TRBV6-4
size: medium-sized
D: .
J: TRBJ1-1
DNA: TGTGCCAGCCCCGGACAGCCGAACACTGAAGCTTTCTTT
CDR3: CASPGQPNTEAFF

V: TRBV5-8
size: .
D: TRBD1
J: TRBJ2-7
DNA: TGTGCCAGCAGCCCGACAGGGAAACTAGACGAGCAGTACTTC
CDR3: CASSPTGKLDEQYF

V: TRBV5-1
size: once
D: .
J: TRBJ1-1
DNA: TGCGCCAGCAGGCAAGGGGGTAACACTGAAGCTTTCTTT
CDR3: CASRQGGNTEAFF

V: TRBV5-1
size: .
D: .
J: TRBJ2-3
DNA: TGCGCCAGCAGGAGGTTAGGGGGACGCACAGATACGCAGTATTTT
CDR3: CASRRLGGRTDTQYF

V: TRBV11-3
size: .
D: TRBD2
J: TRBJ2-3
DNA: TGTGCCAGCAGCTTAGGCGGACTAGCGGGAGTAAAAGATACGCAGTATTTT
CDR3: CASSLGGLAGVKDTQYF

V: TRBV9
size: .
D: TRBD2
J: TRBJ2-7
DNA: TGTGCCAGCAGCGTAGTTGGAGCGGGGAGGGACGAGCAGTACTTC
CDR3: CASSVVGAGRDEQYF

V: TRBV10-3
size: .
D: TRBD2
J: TRBJ2-3
DNA: TGTGCCACCTTTGCTCCGGGACTAGCGGGTTCAGATACGCAGTATTTT
CDR3: CATFAPGLAGSDTQYF

V: TRBV5-1
size: .
D: .
J: TRBJ2-7
DNA: TGCGCCAGCACAAGCGGAGGCTCGGACGAGCAGTACTTC
CDR3: CASTSGGSDEQYF

V: TRBV5-1
size: .
D: TRBD2
J: TRBJ2-1
DNA: TGCGCCAGCAGCCTGACTAGCAGAAGCTCCTACAATGAGCAGTTCTTC
CDR3: CASSLTSRSSYNEQFF

V: TRBV10-1
size: .
D: .
J: TRBJ2-2
DNA: TGCGCCAGCAGACAGGGTTTCGGCACCGGGGAGCTGTTTTTT
CDR3: CASRQGFGTGELFF

V: TRBV7-9
size: .
D: .
J: TRBJ2-3
DNA: TGTGCCAGCAGCTTATCCGACAGATCAGATACGCAGTATTTT
CDR3: CASSLSDRSDTQYF

V: TRBV7-3
size: .
D: TRBD1
J: TRBJ1-1
DNA: TGTGCCAGCAGCCCCTCCGGGACAGCCGGTCAAGCTTTCTTT
CDR3: CASSPSGTAGQAFF

V: TRBV21-1
size: .
D: .
J: TRBJ2-2
DNA: TGTGCCAGCAGGCACCGAGCGGGGGATAACACCGGGGAGCTGTTTTTT
CDR3: CASRHRAGDNTGELFF

V: TRBV4-2
size: .
D: .
J: TRBJ2-7
DNA: TGTGCCAGCAGCCAAGAAGGGGACTCTTCCTACGAGCAGTACTTC
CDR3: CASSQEGDSSYEQYF

V: TRBV28
size: .
D: TRBD1
J: TRBJ2-1
DNA: TGTGCCAGCAGTCCAGACAGGGGGGACAATGAGCAGTTCTTC
CDR3: CASSPDRGDNEQFF

V: TRBV5-6
size: .
D: TRBD1
J: TRBJ1-1
DNA: TGTGCCAGCAGCTTGGTACAGGGGCTTTCCACTGAAGCTTTCTTT
CDR3: CASSLVQGLSTEAFF

V: TRBV13
size: once
D: TRBD2
J: TRBJ2-3
DNA: TGTGCCAGCAGCTTACGACTAGCGGGAGGGGCAGATACGCAGTATTTT
CDR3: CASSLRLAGGADTQYF